This TCR beta chain is drawn from a study of blood T cell repertoires in COVID-19. The CDR3 loop spans 13 amino acids. V lost 4 bases, J lost 2 bases, and 12 bases lay in between. Germline V gene lookup returns CDR1 SQVTM and CDR2 ANQGSEA. The data were produced by immunoSEQ multiplex PCR, yet TCRdb's version contains in-frame clones alone and is incomplete. The table lists 200,000 to 250,000 clones, approximately 78% of them singletons. Sequencing used peripheral blood. The chain employs TRBV29-1 and TRBJ2-7; D is possibly TRBD1 (6 bases). This receptor was obtained from a middle-aged woman with acute or convalescent COVID-19. The DNA of the CDR3 is TGCAGCGTTGTGACAGGTCCTGCCTACGAGCAGTACTTC. It yields the protein CSVVTGPAYEQYF.